These T cell receptor beta chains were read from a single sample in a study of Ad26.COV2.S vaccination and SARS-CoV-2 variants. Assay used: immunoSEQ multiplex PCR; TCRdb lists only in-frame clones, some missing. The sample contains 75,000 to 100,000 clones, roughly 84% of which appear only once. The sample was peripheral blood, taken after recovery from COVID-19. The origin of the receptors is a human donor who had recovered from COVID-19. The CDR3 runs from the conserved cysteine through the conserved F or W. D genes are given only for firm matches. Only some rows state a clone size, as once, few, many or a class for expanded clones.

d_call: .
v_call: TRBV3-1/TRBV3-2
j_call: TRBJ2-1
clone_size: .
cdr3_aa: CASSQDHGWRGNEQFF
cdr3_nt: TGTGCCAGCAGCCAAGATCACGGGTGGAGGGGCAATGAGCAGTTCTTC

d_call: .
v_call: TRBV2
j_call: TRBJ1-2
clone_size: .
cdr3_aa: CASSGRTLYDYTF
cdr3_nt: TGTGCCAGCAGTGGCAGGACACTTTATGACTACACCTTC

d_call: TRBD2
v_call: TRBV4-1
j_call: TRBJ2-7
clone_size: few
cdr3_aa: CASSQAGLATYEQYF
cdr3_nt: TGCGCCAGCAGCCAAGCCGGACTAGCGACCTACGAGCAGTACTTC

d_call: .
v_call: TRBV27
j_call: TRBJ2-2
clone_size: .
cdr3_aa: CASSYRANTGELFF
cdr3_nt: TGTGCCAGCAGTTACCGGGCGAACACCGGGGAGCTGTTTTTT

d_call: .
v_call: TRBV12-3/TRBV12-4
j_call: TRBJ2-1
clone_size: .
cdr3_aa: CASSFPVGDEQFF
cdr3_nt: TGTGCCAGCAGTTTCCCAGTTGGGGATGAGCAGTTCTTC

d_call: .
v_call: TRBV15
j_call: TRBJ2-5
clone_size: few
cdr3_aa: CATSRDSATGETQYF
cdr3_nt: TGTGCCACCAGCAGAGATTCGGCGACTGGAGAGACCCAGTACTTC

d_call: .
v_call: TRBV7-9
j_call: TRBJ2-7
clone_size: .
cdr3_aa: CASSPRDGVSYEQYF
cdr3_nt: TGTGCCAGCAGCCCACGGGACGGGGTCTCCTACGAGCAGTACTTC

d_call: TRBD1
v_call: TRBV28
j_call: TRBJ2-3
clone_size: .
cdr3_aa: CASSSLQGAGTDTQYF
cdr3_nt: TGTGCCAGCAGTTCCCTACAGGGGGCGGGCACAGATACGCAGTATTTT

d_call: .
v_call: TRBV2
j_call: TRBJ2-3
clone_size: .
cdr3_aa: CASSLSDTDTQYF
cdr3_nt: TGTGCCAGCAGTCTCTCGGACACAGATACGCAGTATTTT

d_call: .
v_call: TRBV5-3
j_call: TRBJ1-1
clone_size: .
cdr3_aa: CARRRVNTEAFF
cdr3_nt: TGTGCCAGAAGAAGGGTGAACACTGAAGCTTTCTTT